This T cell receptor (beta chain) is from a study of control samples from healthy donors and cancer patients. CDR3 length: 14 residues. Germline V gives CDR1 SQVTM, CDR2 ANQGSEA. Between the trimmed V and J ends, which lost 1 base and 2 bases, there was a span of 11 bases. Clones were read by immunoSEQ multiplex PCR, and TCRdb kept only the in-frame ones, dropping some. The sample shows some 94,000 clones, 85% to 90% of them seen only once. The TCR originated in a woman between 50 and 59 years old with colorectal cancer. This sequence joins TRBV29-1 and TRBJ1-1, with no clear D. Sequencing was done on a sample of PBMCs. This chain's CDR3 is CSVEGVVGNTEAFF. As DNA, the CDR3 is TGCAGCGTTGAAGGGGTGGTAGGAAACACTGAAGCTTTCTTT.